A selection of T cell receptor beta chains follows, all from one sample in a study of shared clonotypes between healthy human individuals. TCRdb's table, derived via immunoSEQ multiplex PCR, lists solely in-frame clones and lacks some. This table holds around 560,000 clones, about 95% found once. The sample consisted of naive CD8+ T cells sorted from blood. Receptors originate from a woman in her twenties or thirties in good health. Both conserved end residues are part of each CDR3. The D gene is left open where the match is weak. Clone size is shown for a subset of rows, as once, few, many or a class of expanded clone.

abundance,j_gene,v_gene,d_gene,CDR3nt,CDR3aa
.,TRBJ2-2,TRBV21-1,.,TGTGCCAGCCACTACCCCGGGGAGCTGTTTTTT,CASHYPGELFF
.,TRBJ2-7,TRBV27,.,TGTGCCAGCACCTCATCCTACGAGCAGTACTTC,CASTSSYEQYF
.,TRBJ2-7,TRBV4-1,TRBD2,TGCGCCAGCAGCGCACGACTAGCGAATACCTACGAGCAGTACTTC,CASSARLANTYEQYF
.,TRBJ1-5,TRBV4-1,TRBD1,TGCGCCAGCAGCCATGGGGTACAGGGGAGGCTGCAGCCCCAGCATTTT,CASSHGVQGRLQPQHF
once,TRBJ2-7,TRBV7-9,.,TGTGCCGGCGGAGGGGAGCGGTACGAGCAGTACTTC,CAGGGERYEQYF
.,TRBJ2-7,TRBV19,.,TGTGCCAGTAGTTTAACCACCTCGGGACTCCACTACGTCTACGAGCAGTACTTC,CASSLTTSGLHYVYEQYF
.,TRBJ2-7,TRBV9,.,TGTGCCAGCAGCGTAGGTCGGGCTGACAAAGAGCAGTACTTC,CASSVGRADKEQYF
.,TRBJ1-4,TRBV5-1,TRBD1,TGCGCCAGCAGGGAATCCGGGACAGGCGGGGAAAAACTGTTTTTT,CASRESGTGGEKLFF
once,TRBJ2-7,TRBV7-9,TRBD1,TGTGCCAGCAGCTTAGTGGAGACAGGGTTCGACGAGCAGTACTTC,CASSLVETGFDEQYF
.,TRBJ2-7,TRBV4-2,.,TGTGCCAGCAGCCAAGATTCGGGGGCCGTATACGAGCAGTACTTC,CASSQDSGAVYEQYF
once,TRBJ1-2,TRBV14,.,TGTGCCAGCAGCCAAGCGGTCAGAAACTATGGCTACACCTTC,CASSQAVRNYGYTF
.,TRBJ2-7,TRBV30,.,TGTGCCTGGAGTGACAGTTCCTACGAGCAGTACTTC,CAWSDSSYEQYF
.,TRBJ2-7,TRBV27,TRBD2,TGTGCCAGCAGTTTAGTGGGAGGGCCCCTCTACGAGCAGTACTTC,CASSLVGGPLYEQYF
.,TRBJ2-4,TRBV19,.,TGTGCCAGTAGTATAGTGGTGGGAATGCCCAAAAACATTCAGTACTTC,CASSIVVGMPKNIQYF
.,TRBJ2-7,TRBV28,TRBD2,TGTGCCAGCAGTTTATTTGGGACTAGCTTTGGTTCGGGGGACTTC,CASSLFGTSFGSGDF
.,TRBJ2-5,TRBV11-2,.,TGTGCCAGCAGCTCCGGACCGGGAGAAAAAGAGACCCAGTACTTC,CASSSGPGEKETQYF
.,TRBJ2-3,TRBV27,TRBD2,TGTGCCAGCACACCGGGGAGGGGAGCAGATACGCAGTATTTT,CASTPGRGADTQYF
.,TRBJ1-4,TRBV27,TRBD1,TGTGCCAGCAGTAACAGGGGGTTTAATGAAAAACTGTTTTTT,CASSNRGFNEKLFF
.,TRBJ2-7,TRBV7-9,.,TGTGCCAGCAGCTTGGATTTGGGGGAAAACCACGAGCAGTACTTC,CASSLDLGENHEQYF
few,TRBJ1-4,TRBV19,.,TGTGCCAGTAGTCCGGACACTAATGAAAAACTGTTTTTT,CASSPDTNEKLFF
.,TRBJ2-1,TRBV4-2,.,TGTGCCAGCAGCCTTGGCGTAAATGAGCAGTTCTTC,CASSLGVNEQFF
.,TRBJ2-4,TRBV27,TRBD2,TGTGCCAGCATTGGGACTAGCGGGAACCTCATGGGAGAAAACATTCAGTACTTC,CASIGTSGNLMGENIQYF
.,TRBJ2-5,TRBV2,.,TGTGCCAGCAGCTCCGGGTCCCTGGGGGAGACCCAGTACTTC,CASSSGSLGETQYF
.,TRBJ2-1,TRBV4-1,TRBD2,TGCGCCAGCAGCCTCCGACTAGCGGTGGGATACAATGAGCAGTTCTTC,CASSLRLAVGYNEQFF
.,TRBJ2-1,TRBV27,.,TGTGCCAGCAGTTCCTCGAGGGCGGGCACCTACAATGAGCAGTTCTTC,CASSSSRAGTYNEQFF
.,TRBJ2-5,TRBV9,TRBD1,TGTGCCAGCAGCGCGACAGGGGTGGGGGAGACCCAGTACTTC,CASSATGVGETQYF
.,TRBJ2-3,TRBV11-2,.,TGTGCCAGCAGCTTTCGTGGAACGTTCTTCACAGATACGCAGTATTTT,CASSFRGTFFTDTQYF
.,TRBJ2-7,TRBV25-1,.,TGTGCCGTGGGGGGGGGCCTCGAGCAGTACTTC,CAVGGGLEQYF
.,TRBJ2-7,TRBV11-2,.,TGTGCCAGCAGCTTAGGGACCGTCTACGAGCAGTACTTC,CASSLGTVYEQYF
.,TRBJ1-2,TRBV28,TRBD1,TGTGCCAGCAGTTCTTCCACAGGGGACTATGGCTACACCTTC,CASSSSTGDYGYTF
.,TRBJ2-2,TRBV21-1,.,TGTGCCAGCAGCATGCTAGCGGGCGAATACACCGGGGAGCTGTTTTTT,CASSMLAGEYTGELFF
.,TRBJ1-4,TRBV28,TRBD1,TGTGCCAGCAGTTTAAGGGGGCGAACTAATGAAAAACTGTTTTTT,CASSLRGRTNEKLFF
.,TRBJ2-7,TRBV11-2,TRBD2,TGTGCCAGCAGCTTTGCCCCGGGGACTAACTACGAGCAGTACTTC,CASSFAPGTNYEQYF
.,TRBJ2-1,TRBV2,TRBD2,TGTGCCAGCCAAAGTAGGGCTAGCGGCTACAATGAGCAGTTCTTC,CASQSRASGYNEQFF
.,TRBJ2-5,TRBV2,TRBD2,TGTGCCAGCAGTGACCTAGCGGGAGAAGAGACCCAGTACTTC,CASSDLAGEETQYF
.,TRBJ2-7,TRBV28,TRBD2,TGTGCCAGCAGCATCCGCATGATGCTAGCGGGGATGCTCCCCTACGAGCAGTACTTC,CASSIRMMLAGMLPYEQYF
.,TRBJ1-1,TRBV10-3,.,TGTGCCATCAGTGCGCAGGCTTCGAACACTGAAGCTTTCTTT,CAISAQASNTEAFF
.,TRBJ1-2,TRBV5-3,.,TGTGCCAGCAGCTTGGAGCAGCACCCGTACTATGGCTACACCTTC,CASSLEQHPYYGYTF
.,TRBJ2-1,TRBV27,.,TGTGCCAGCAGTTTAGGATCCAGGGCCGGGTCCTACAATGAGCAGTTCTTC,CASSLGSRAGSYNEQFF
.,TRBJ2-7,TRBV11-2,.,TGTGCCAGCAGCTTGGGTAGCTACGAGCAGTACTTC,CASSLGSYEQYF
.,TRBJ1-2,TRBV9,TRBD1,TGTGCCAGCAGCGTAGGTGCAGGGGGCTCTGACTATGGCTACACCTTC,CASSVGAGGSDYGYTF
.,TRBJ2-1,TRBV27,.,TGTGCCAGCAGTTTATCGATCAGTGGTGAGCAGTTCTTC,CASSLSISGEQFF
once,TRBJ2-1,TRBV7-6,TRBD2,TGTGCCAGCAGCTTAGACCCCGGGAGGGTTGGGTCCTACAATGAGCAGTTCTTC,CASSLDPGRVGSYNEQFF
.,TRBJ2-7,TRBV28,TRBD2,TGTGCCAGCAGTTTACCCGGGACTAGCGGGGCCTCCTACGAGCAGTACTTC,CASSLPGTSGASYEQYF
.,TRBJ2-5,TRBV5-1,TRBD1,TGCGCCAGCAGCCAATACGGGACAGGGGTTCGAGAGACCCAGTACTTC,CASSQYGTGVRETQYF
.,TRBJ2-1,TRBV5-6,TRBD2,TGTGCCAGCAGTCGACTAGCTACGAACAATGAGCAGTTCTTC,CASSRLATNNEQFF
.,TRBJ2-7,TRBV9,TRBD1,TGTGCCAGCAGCCCCACCGGCCGGGACAGCCACGAGCAGTACTTC,CASSPTGRDSHEQYF
.,TRBJ2-1,TRBV7-9,TRBD2,TGTGCCAGCAAACGGGAGGACTACAATGAGCAGTTCTTC,CASKREDYNEQFF
.,TRBJ2-7,TRBV27,.,TGTGCCAGCAGTTTATATCCGGGGACCTACGAGCAGTACTTC,CASSLYPGTYEQYF
once,TRBJ2-3,TRBV19,.,TGTGCCAGTAGTCATCAGGGAGATACGCAGTATTTT,CASSHQGDTQYF
.,TRBJ2-3,TRBV6-5,.,TGTGCCAGCAGCCTAGCCCCGTACACAGATACGCAGTATTTT,CASSLAPYTDTQYF
.,TRBJ2-4,TRBV27,TRBD2,TGTGCCAGCAGCATTATGGGAAGCGGGGGGGAGGACATTCAGTACTTC,CASSIMGSGGEDIQYF
once,TRBJ1-5,TRBV27,.,TGTGCCAGCAGCCCGACGCAGGGTGGCAATCAGCCCCAGCATTTT,CASSPTQGGNQPQHF
.,TRBJ1-5,TRBV5-8,.,TGTGCCAGCAGCTTGCCAGGGGCCGGTCAGCCCCAGCATTTT,CASSLPGAGQPQHF